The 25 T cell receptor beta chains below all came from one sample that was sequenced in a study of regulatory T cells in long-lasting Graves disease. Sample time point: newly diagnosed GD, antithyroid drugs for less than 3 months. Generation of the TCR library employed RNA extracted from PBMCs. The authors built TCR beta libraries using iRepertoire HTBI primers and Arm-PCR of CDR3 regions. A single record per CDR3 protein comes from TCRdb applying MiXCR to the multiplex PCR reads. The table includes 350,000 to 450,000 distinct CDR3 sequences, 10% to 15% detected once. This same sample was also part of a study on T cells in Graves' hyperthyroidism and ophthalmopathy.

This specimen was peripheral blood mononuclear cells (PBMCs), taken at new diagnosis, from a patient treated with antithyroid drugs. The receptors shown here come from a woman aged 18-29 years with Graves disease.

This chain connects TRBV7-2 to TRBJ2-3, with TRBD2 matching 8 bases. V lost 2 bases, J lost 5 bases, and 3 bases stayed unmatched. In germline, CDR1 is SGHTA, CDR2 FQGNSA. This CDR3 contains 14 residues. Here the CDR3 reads CASSLFLAGDTQYF. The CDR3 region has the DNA TGTGCCAGCAGCTTATTTCTAGCGGGAGATACGCAGTATTTT.

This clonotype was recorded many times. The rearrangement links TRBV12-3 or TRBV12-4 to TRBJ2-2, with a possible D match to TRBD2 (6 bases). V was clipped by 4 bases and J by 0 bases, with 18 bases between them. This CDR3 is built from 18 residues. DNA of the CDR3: TGTGCCAGCAGTTCGGGGACTTTCCCGTTCGCGAACACCGGGGAGCTGTTTTTT. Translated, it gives CASSSGTFPFANTGELFF.

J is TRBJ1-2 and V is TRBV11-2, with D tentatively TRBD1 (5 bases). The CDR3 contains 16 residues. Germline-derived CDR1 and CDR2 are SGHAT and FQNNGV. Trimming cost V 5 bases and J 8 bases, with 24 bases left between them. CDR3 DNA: TGTGCCAGCAGCCCCGACAATAAGGGGATTTTGGGAGGCTACACCTTC. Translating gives CASSPDNKGILGGYTF.

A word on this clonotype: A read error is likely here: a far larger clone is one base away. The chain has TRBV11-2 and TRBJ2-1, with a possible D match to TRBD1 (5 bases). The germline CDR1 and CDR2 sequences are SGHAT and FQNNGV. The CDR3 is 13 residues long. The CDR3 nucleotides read TGTGCCAGCAGCTTAGATGCAGGGAATGGGCAGTTCTTC. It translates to CASSLDAGNGQFF.

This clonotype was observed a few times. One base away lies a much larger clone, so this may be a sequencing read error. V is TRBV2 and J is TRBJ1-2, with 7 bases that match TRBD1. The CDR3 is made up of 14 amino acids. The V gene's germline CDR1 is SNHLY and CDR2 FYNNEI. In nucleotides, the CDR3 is TGTGCCAGCAGAGCGACAGGGAGTGAGGGAGGCTGCACCTTC. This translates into CASRATGSEGGCTF. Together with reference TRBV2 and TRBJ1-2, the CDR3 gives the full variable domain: EPEVTQTPSHQVTQMGQEVILRCVPISNHLYFYWYRQILGQKVEFLVSFYNNEISEKSEIFDDQFSVERPDGSNFTLKIRSTKLEDSAMYFCASRATGSEGGCTFGSGTRLTVV.

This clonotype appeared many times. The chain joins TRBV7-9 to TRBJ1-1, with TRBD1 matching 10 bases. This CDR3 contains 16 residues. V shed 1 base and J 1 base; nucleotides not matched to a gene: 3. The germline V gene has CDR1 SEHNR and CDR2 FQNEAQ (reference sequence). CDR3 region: CASSLGTGGPNTEAFF. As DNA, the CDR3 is TGTGCCAGCAGCTTAGGGACAGGGGGACCGAACACTGAAGCTTTCTTT. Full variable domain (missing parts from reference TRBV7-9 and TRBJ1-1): DTGVSQNPRHKITKRGQNVTFRCDPISEHNRLYWYRQTLGQGPEFLTYFQNEAQLEKSRLLSDRFSAERPKGSFSTLEIQRTEQGDSAMYLCASSLGTGGPNTEAFFGQGTRLTVV.

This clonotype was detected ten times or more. The CDR3 DNA reads TGTGCCAGCATCCCGGGACAGGGCAACTATGGCTACACCTTC. It translates to CASIPGQGNYGYTF. The chain has TRBV2 and TRBJ1-2; 9 nucleotides match TRBD1. The V gene's germline CDR1 is SNHLY and CDR2 FYNNEI. CDR3 size: 14 residues. Trimming took 7 bases from V and 2 from J; bases not matched to a gene: 5.

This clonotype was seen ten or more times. The CDR3 bases are TGTGCCAGCAGCCTGGGGGGGGCCAATGAGCAGTTCTTC. Translated, it gives CASSLGGANEQFF. V and J are TRBV12-3 or TRBV12-4 and TRBJ2-1; tentatively, D is TRBD2 (7 bases). This CDR3 has 13 residues. With 6 bases removed from V and 6 bases from J, the gap between germline ends came to 12 bases.

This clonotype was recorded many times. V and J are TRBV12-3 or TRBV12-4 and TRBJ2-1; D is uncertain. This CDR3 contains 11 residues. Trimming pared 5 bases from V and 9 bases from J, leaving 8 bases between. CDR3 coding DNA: TGTGCCAGCAGTACGAGTGGTGAGCAGTTCTTC. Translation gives CASSTSGEQFF.

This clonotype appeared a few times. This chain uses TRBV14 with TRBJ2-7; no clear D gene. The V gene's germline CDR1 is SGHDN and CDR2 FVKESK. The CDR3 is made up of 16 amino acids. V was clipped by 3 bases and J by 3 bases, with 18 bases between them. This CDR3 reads CASSHRSSNDFYEQYF. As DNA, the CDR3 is TGTGCCAGCAGCCATAGGTCCAGCAATGATTTCTACGAGCAGTACTTC.

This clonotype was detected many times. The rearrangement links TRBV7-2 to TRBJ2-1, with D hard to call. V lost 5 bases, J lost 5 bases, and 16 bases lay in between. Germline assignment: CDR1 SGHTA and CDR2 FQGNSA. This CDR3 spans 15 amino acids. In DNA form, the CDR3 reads TGTGCCAGCAGCCCTGACTCCCAGAGTGACAATGAGCAGTTCTTC. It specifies CASSPDSQSDNEQFF. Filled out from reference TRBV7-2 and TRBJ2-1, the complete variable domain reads GAGVSQSPSNKVTEKGKDVELRCDPISGHTALYWYRQSLGQGLEFLIYFQGNSAPDKSGLPSDRFSAERTGGSVSTLTIQRTQQEDSAVYLCASSPDSQSDNEQFFGPGTRLTVL.

CDR3 sequence reads: CASSLRRTGTLETQYF. For the CDR3, the DNA is TGTGCCAGCAGCCTGAGGAGGACAGGGACCCTGGAGACCCAGTACTTC. The gene calls are TRBV11-2 and TRBJ2-5; 8 positions match TRBD1. The V gene's germline CDR1 is SGHAT and CDR2 FQNNGV. With 5 bases clipped from V and 5 bases from J, the junction kept 13 bases outside the gene matches. The CDR3 covers 16 residues. The full variable domain, its missing parts supplied by reference TRBV11-2 and TRBJ2-5, is EAGVAQSPRYKIIEKRQSVAFWCNPISGHATLYWYQQILGQGPKLLIQFQNNGVVDDSQLPKDRFSAERLKGVDSTLKIQPAKLEDSAVYLCASSLRRTGTLETQYFGPGTRLLVL.

The CDR3 DNA reads TGTGCCAGCAGTTACTCGGGCTACAGGGGGCGAATCTATGGCTACACCTTC. Translation: CASSYSGYRGRIYGYTF. The V gene is TRBV6-2 or TRBV6-3, the J gene TRBJ1-2; 9 bases fit TRBD1. Germline V gene data show CDR1 as MNHEY and CDR2 as SVGEGT. The CDR3 consists of 17 residues. V was pared by 0 bases and J by 4 bases, with 9 bases of the junction left unmatched.

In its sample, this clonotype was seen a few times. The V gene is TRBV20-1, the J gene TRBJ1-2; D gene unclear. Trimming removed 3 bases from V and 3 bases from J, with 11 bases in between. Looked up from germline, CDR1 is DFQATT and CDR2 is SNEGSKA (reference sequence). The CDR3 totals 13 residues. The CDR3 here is CSARGWGDYGYTF. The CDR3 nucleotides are TGCAGTGCTAGGGGGTGGGGAGACTATGGCTACACCTTC.

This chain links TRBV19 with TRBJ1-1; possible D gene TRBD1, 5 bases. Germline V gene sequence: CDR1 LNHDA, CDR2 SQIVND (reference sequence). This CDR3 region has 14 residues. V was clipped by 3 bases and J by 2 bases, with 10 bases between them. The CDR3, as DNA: TGTGCCAGTAGTATTATGACAGCAAACACTGAAGCTTTCTTT. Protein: CASSIMTANTEAFF.

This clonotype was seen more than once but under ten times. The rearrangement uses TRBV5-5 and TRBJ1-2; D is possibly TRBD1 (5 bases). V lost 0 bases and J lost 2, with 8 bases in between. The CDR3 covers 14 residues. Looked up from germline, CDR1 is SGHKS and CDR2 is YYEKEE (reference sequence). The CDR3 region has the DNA TGTGCCAGCAGCTTGGTTCCAGGGAACTATGGCTACACCTTC. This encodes CASSLVPGNYGYTF.

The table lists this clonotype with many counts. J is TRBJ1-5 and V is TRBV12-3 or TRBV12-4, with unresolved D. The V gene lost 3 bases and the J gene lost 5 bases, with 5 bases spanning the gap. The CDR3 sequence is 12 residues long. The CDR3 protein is CASSFRDQPQHF. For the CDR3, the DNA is TGTGCCAGCAGTTTTCGGGATCAGCCCCAGCATTTT.

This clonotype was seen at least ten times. In DNA, the CDR3 is TGTGCCAGCAGTTCCCTGACCGAAGTCTCCTACAATGAGCAGTTCTTC. Protein: CASSSLTEVSYNEQFF. The rearrangement uses TRBV28 and TRBJ2-1; no clear D gene. The CDR3 is 16 residues long. V was clipped by 4 bases and J by 0 bases, with 13 bases between them. The germline V gene encodes CDR1 MDHEN and CDR2 SYDVKM.

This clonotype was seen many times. CDR3 coding DNA: TGCGCCAGCAGCCAAGACCTGAGGGCGGAGAACACTGAAGCTTTCTTT. It translates to CASSQDLRAENTEAFF. The chain has TRBV4-3 and TRBJ1-1, with no clear D. Trimming removed 0 bases from V and 1 base from J, with 12 bases in between. Germline V gene data show CDR1 as LGHNA and CDR2 as YSLEER. CDR3 length: 16 residues.

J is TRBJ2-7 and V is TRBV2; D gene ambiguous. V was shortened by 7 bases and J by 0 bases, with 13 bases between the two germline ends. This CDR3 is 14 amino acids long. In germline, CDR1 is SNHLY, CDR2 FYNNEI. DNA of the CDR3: TGTGCCAGCAACATAGACTCCATCTCCTACGAGCAGTACTTC. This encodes CASNIDSISYEQYF.

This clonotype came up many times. The CDR3 bases are TGCAGTGCTGGCCGGGACTATCCGAGATATGGGTCCTACAATGAGCAGTTCTTC. It encodes CSAGRDYPRYGSYNEQFF. V is TRBV20-1 and J is TRBJ2-1; 7 bases line up with TRBD2. The CDR3 sequence is 18 residues long. The germline V gene encodes CDR1 DFQATT and CDR2 SNEGSKA (reference sequence). V was pared by 5 bases and J by 1 base, with 17 bases of the junction left unmatched.

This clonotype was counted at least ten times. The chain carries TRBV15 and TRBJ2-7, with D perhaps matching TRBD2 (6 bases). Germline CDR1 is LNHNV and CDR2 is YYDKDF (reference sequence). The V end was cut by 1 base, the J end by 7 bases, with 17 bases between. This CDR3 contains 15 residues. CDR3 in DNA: TGTGCCACCAGCAGAGGAGGGACTGGGTCGTTTGAGCAGTACGTC. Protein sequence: CATSRGGTGSFEQYV.

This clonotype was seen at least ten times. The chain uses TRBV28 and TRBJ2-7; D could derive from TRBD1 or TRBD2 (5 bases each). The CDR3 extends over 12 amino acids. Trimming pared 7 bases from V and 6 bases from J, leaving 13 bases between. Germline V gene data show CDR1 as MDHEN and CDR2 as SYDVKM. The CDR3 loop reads CASTRDPIEQYF. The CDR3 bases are TGTGCCAGCACGAGGGACCCGATCGAGCAGTACTTC. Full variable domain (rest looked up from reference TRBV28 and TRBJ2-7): DVKVTQSSRYLVKRTGEKVFLECVQDMDHENMFWYRQDPGLGLRLIYFSYDVKMKEKGDIPEGYSVSREKKERFSLILESASTNQTSMYLCASTRDPIEQYFGPGTRLTVT.

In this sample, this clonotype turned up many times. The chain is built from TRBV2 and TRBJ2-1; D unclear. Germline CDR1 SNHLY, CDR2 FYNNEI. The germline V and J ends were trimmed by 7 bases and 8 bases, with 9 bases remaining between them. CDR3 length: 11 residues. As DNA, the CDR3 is TGTGCCAGCAATAGAATATATGAGCAGTTCTTC. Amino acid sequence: CASNRIYEQFF.

The DNA of the CDR3 is TGTGCCAGCAGCTTAGAAGAGCGGGCCGTCACAGATACGCAGTATTTT. Amino acids: CASSLEERAVTDTQYF. The gene calls are TRBV7-2 and TRBJ2-3, with D possibly matching TRBD2 (6 bases). The V end lost 1 base, the J end lost 2 bases, and 13 bases lay between the germline ends. The CDR3 runs to 16 residues. Germline CDR1 and CDR2: SGHTA and FQGNSA.